The 30 T cell receptor beta chains below were found in one sample sequenced in a study of monozygotic twins with inflammatory bowel disease (dated by TCRdb to about 2019). The library was obtained by 5' RACE. Instrument used: Illumina HiSeq 2500. After reprocessing by TCRdb, each CDR3 protein sequence is one entry, and no DNA is given. The sample table gives 150,000 to 200,000 distinct CDR3 sequences. The top ten clones comprise approximately 2.5% of the sample. Sequenced: blood. The source of these receptors is a human donor with ulcerative colitis or Crohn's disease, or a healthy co-twin of an affected twin (not recorded which).

The chain recombines TRBV4-1 with TRBJ1-1; TCRdb reports TRBD1, a call that lacks DNA to check it against. The CDR3 loop spans 15 amino acids. Germline V gene lookup returns CDR1 MGHRA and CDR2 YSYEKL. CDR3 loop: CASSQDGTGDTEAFF.

J is TRBJ2-1 and V is TRBV4-2. The CDR3 length is 15 residues. Per the germline V gene, CDR1 is LGHNA and CDR2 is YNFKEQ. The chain's CDR3 is CASSQVGGYYNEQFF.

The rearrangement joins TRBV6-1 to TRBJ1-5; without DNA, the TCRdb call of TRBD1 cannot be checked. The CDR3 covers 18 residues. The germline CDR1 and CDR2 sequences are MNHNS and SASEGT. CDR3: CASSESPARVRGGGPQHF.

The chain recombines TRBV27 with TRBJ2-7; TCRdb names TRBD2, which stays unverified in the absence of DNA. Germline CDR1 and CDR2: MNHEY and SMNVEV (reference sequence). This CDR3 has 15 residues. Here the CDR3 reads CASSSPSGITYEQYF.

This chain connects TRBV2 to TRBJ2-2; TCRdb's D gene call, TRBD1, goes unchecked for lack of DNA. Germline-derived CDR1 and CDR2 are SNHLY and FYNNEI. The CDR3 is 15 amino acids. The CDR3 reads CASRSRTGGTGELFF.

The V and J genes are TRBV28 and TRBJ1-2. Germline V gene data show CDR1 as MDHEN and CDR2 as SYDVKM. The CDR3 length is 13 residues. This CDR3 reads CASSLSLQSGYTF.

This rearrangement joins TRBV5-1 to TRBJ2-6; TCRdb outputs TRBD1, but without DNA this stays unchecked. Germline loops: CDR1 SGHRS, CDR2 YFSETQ. This CDR3 is 17 amino acids long. The CDR3 loop reads CASSFSGGEPGANVLTF.

The chain's CDR3 is CAISEASTVNEQFF. The chain links TRBV10-3 to TRBJ2-1. The CDR3 consists of 14 residues. CDR1 and CDR2 from the germline V gene are ENHRY and SYGVKD.

The chain links TRBV5-1 to TRBJ2-2; no DNA is available, so the TRBD1 call from TCRdb remains unchecked. Germline lookup yields CDR1 SGHRS and CDR2 YFSETQ. The CDR3 covers 18 residues. CDR3 amino acids: CASSLALSHRERTGELFF.

This sequence joins TRBV27 and TRBJ1-6; TCRdb gives TRBD1 as the D gene, but with no DNA this cannot be confirmed. The CDR3 runs to 15 residues. Germline loops: CDR1 MNHEY, CDR2 SMNVEV (reference sequence). The CDR3 here is CASSLSSTGYSPLHF.

The J gene is TRBJ2-3, the V gene TRBV5-1; TCRdb names TRBD2, which stays unverified in the absence of DNA. This CDR3 comprises 17 residues. The germline V gene encodes CDR1 SGHRS and CDR2 YFSETQ. Here the CDR3 reads CASSLRIGLALTDTQYF. The variable domain in full, completed from reference TRBV5-1 and TRBJ2-3, reads KAGVTQTPRYLIKTRGQQVTLSCSPISGHRSVSWYQQTPGQGLQFLFEYFSETQRNKGNFPGRFSGRQFSNSRSEMNVSTLELGDSALYLCASSLRIGLALTDTQYFGPGTRLTVL.

The J gene is TRBJ2-7, the V gene TRBV28; the TCRdb call, TRBD2, lacks DNA for checking. Germline V gene sequence: CDR1 MDHEN, CDR2 SYDVKM. The CDR3 is 16 amino acids. This CDR3 is CASRPFSGSRSYEQYF.

The V and J genes are TRBV5-4 and TRBJ1-4; TCRdb's D gene call, TRBD1, goes unchecked for lack of DNA. Germline CDR1 reads SGHNT; CDR2 reads YYREEE (reference sequence). The CDR3 spans 15 residues. CDR3: CASTPGGLSNEKLFF. Together with reference TRBV5-4 and TRBJ1-4, the CDR3 gives the full variable domain: ETGVTQSPTHLIKTRGQQVTLRCSSQSGHNTVSWYQQALGQGPQFIFQYYREEENGRGNFPPRFSGLQFPNYSSELNVNALELDDSALYLCASTPGGLSNEKLFFGSGTQLSVL.

The V call is TRBV7-2, the J call TRBJ1-2; the TRBD1 assignment by TCRdb is unverifiable without DNA. The CDR3 has 16 residues. CDR1 is SGHTA, CDR2 FQGNSA, per germline. The CDR3 loop is CASSPWGARANYGYTF.

The chain joins TRBV6-6 to TRBJ2-1. CDR1 is MNHNY, CDR2 SVGAGI, per germline (reference sequence). The CDR3 has 13 amino acids. CDR3 region: CASSYSESNEQFF.

The V gene is TRBV18, the J gene TRBJ1-1. Germline V CDR1 and CDR2: KGHSH, LQKENI. The CDR3 spans 13 residues. CDR3 residues: CASSPVLNTEAFF.

The rearrangement uses TRBV5-1 and TRBJ2-5. The length of the CDR3 is 15 residues. The V gene's germline CDR1 is SGHRS and CDR2 YFSETQ. The CDR3 protein is CASSWALGGQETQYF.

The chain couples TRBV5-1 to TRBJ2-2; TCRdb reports TRBD2, a call that lacks DNA to check it against. This CDR3 has 14 residues. Germline V gene lookup returns CDR1 SGHRS and CDR2 YFSETQ. CDR3 sequence reads: CASSHNGGSGELFF.

The V call is TRBV6-5, the J call TRBJ1-1. The CDR3 loop spans 12 amino acids. Germline V gene sequence: CDR1 MNHEY, CDR2 SVGAGI. The CDR3 sequence is CASTHRNTEAFF.

The rearrangement joins TRBV6-5 to TRBJ1-4; the TCRdb call, TRBD1, lacks DNA for checking. The CDR3 runs to 15 residues. Germline loops: CDR1 MNHEY, CDR2 SVGAGI. CDR3 sequence reads: CASSYETGEGEKLFF.

The rearrangement joins TRBV11-2 to TRBJ2-1. Germline lookup yields CDR1 SGHAT and CDR2 FQNNGV. The CDR3 length is 16 residues. Here the CDR3 reads CASSQFDFRSYNEQFF.

The chain joins TRBV27 to TRBJ2-3; the TCRdb D gene call, TRBD2, has no DNA to confirm it. CDR1 is MNHEY, CDR2 SMNVEV, per germline (reference sequence). There are 14 residues in the CDR3. CDR3: CASSWSSGADTQYF.

V and J are TRBV4-3 and TRBJ2-1; TCRdb lists TRBD2, though no DNA is available to test this call. CDR3 size: 13 residues. In germline, CDR1 is LGHNA, CDR2 YSLEER. CDR3 loop: CASSQEGEDEQFF.

The V and J genes are TRBV4-3 and TRBJ1-2; with no DNA, the TCRdb D assignment of TRBD1 cannot be verified. This CDR3 region has 14 residues. Per the germline V gene, CDR1 is LGHNA and CDR2 is YSLEER. The CDR3 is CASSQDRGNYGYTF.

The rearrangement joins TRBV20-1 to TRBJ2-7; as DNA is missing, the TRBD2 call by TCRdb cannot be tested. This CDR3 is built from 13 residues. Germline CDR1 and CDR2: DFQATT and SNEGSKA (reference sequence). This chain's CDR3 is CSARDAGAREQYF.

The rearrangement joins TRBV5-1 to TRBJ2-1; TCRdb's D gene call, TRBD2, goes unchecked for lack of DNA. Germline V gives CDR1 SGHRS, CDR2 YFSETQ. The CDR3 loop spans 16 amino acids. The chain's CDR3 is CASSLRGTLSYNEQFF. The variable domain in full, with the rest retrieved from reference TRBV5-1 and TRBJ2-1, is KAGVTQTPRYLIKTRGQQVTLSCSPISGHRSVSWYQQTPGQGLQFLFEYFSETQRNKGNFPGRFSGRQFSNSRSEMNVSTLELGDSALYLCASSLRGTLSYNEQFFGPGTRLTVL.

The chain joins TRBV12-3 or TRBV12-4 to TRBJ2-1; TCRdb picks TRBD2, but there is no DNA to check that call. This CDR3 comprises 16 residues. This chain's CDR3 is CASSPQGLAGGIGEFF.

The rearrangement joins TRBV30 to TRBJ1-3; TCRdb's D gene call, TRBD1, goes unchecked for lack of DNA. CDR3 length: 15 residues. Germline V gene data show CDR1 as GTSNPN and CDR2 as SVGIG (reference sequence). CDR3: CAWSRTASSGNTIYF.

The chain uses TRBV12-5 and TRBJ1-1. The CDR3 consists of 14 residues. Germline CDR1 and CDR2: LGHNT and FRNRAP. The CDR3 here is CASGGDSTHTEAFF.

The genes are TRBV20-1 and TRBJ2-1; checking the TCRdb D call of TRBD2 is not possible without DNA. Germline CDR1 and CDR2: DFQATT and SNEGSKA (reference sequence). The CDR3 runs to 11 residues. The CDR3 loop is CSATEDNEQFF.